Sequencing of this T cell receptor (beta chain) was carried out in a study of T cells after yellow fever vaccination. This clonotype has a count of ten or more. This CDR3 is built from 15 residues. The germline V and J ends were trimmed by 5 bases and 0 bases, with 10 bases remaining between them. CDR1 MNHEY and CDR2 SVGAGI come from the germline V gene. TCRdb processed the 5' RACE reads anew with MiXCR; each CDR3 protein has one entry. This repertoire shows roughly 340,000 distinct CDR3 sequences, roughly 8.7% found once; its top ten account for over 15%. The input for sequencing was PBMCs, taken on the day of the first yellow fever vaccination. The rearrangement uses TRBV6-5 and TRBJ1-4, with D possibly being TRBD1 (5 bases). This sequence originates from a man younger than 30 who received the YFV17D yellow fever vaccine. The CDR3: CASSRGVATNEKLFF. CDR3 bases: TGTGCCAGCAGTAGGGGCGTAGCAACTAATGAAAAACTGTTTTTT.